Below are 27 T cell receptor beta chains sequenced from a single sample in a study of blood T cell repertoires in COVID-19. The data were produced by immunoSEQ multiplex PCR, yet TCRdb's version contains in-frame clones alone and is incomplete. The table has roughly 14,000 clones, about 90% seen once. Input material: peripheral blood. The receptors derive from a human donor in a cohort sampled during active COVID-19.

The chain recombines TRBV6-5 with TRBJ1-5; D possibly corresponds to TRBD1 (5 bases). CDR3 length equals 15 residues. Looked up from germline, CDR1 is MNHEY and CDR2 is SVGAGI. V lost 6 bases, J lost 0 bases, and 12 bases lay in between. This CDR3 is CASSGGGYSNQPQHF. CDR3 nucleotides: TGTGCCAGCAGCGGGGGGGGTTATAGCAATCAGCCCCAGCATTTT.

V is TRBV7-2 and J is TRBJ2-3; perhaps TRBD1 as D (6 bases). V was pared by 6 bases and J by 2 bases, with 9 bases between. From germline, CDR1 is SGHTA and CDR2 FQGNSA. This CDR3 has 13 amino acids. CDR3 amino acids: CASSWTDTDTQYF. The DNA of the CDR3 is TGTGCCAGCAGTTGGACAGACACAGATACGCAGTATTTT.

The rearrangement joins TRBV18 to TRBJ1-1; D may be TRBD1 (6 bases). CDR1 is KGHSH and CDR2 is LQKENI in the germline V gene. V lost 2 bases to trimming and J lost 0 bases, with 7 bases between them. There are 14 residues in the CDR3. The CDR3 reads CASSPSGVNTEAFF. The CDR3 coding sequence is TGTGCCAGCTCACCATCAGGGGTGAACACTGAAGCTTTCTTT.

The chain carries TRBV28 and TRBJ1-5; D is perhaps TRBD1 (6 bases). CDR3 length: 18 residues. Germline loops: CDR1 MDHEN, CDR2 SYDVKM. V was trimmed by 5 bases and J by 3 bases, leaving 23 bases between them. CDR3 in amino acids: CASSGIPGTAGANQPQHF. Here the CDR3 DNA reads TGTGCCAGCAGTGGTATCCCCGGGACGGCGGGGGCCAATCAGCCCCAGCATTTT.

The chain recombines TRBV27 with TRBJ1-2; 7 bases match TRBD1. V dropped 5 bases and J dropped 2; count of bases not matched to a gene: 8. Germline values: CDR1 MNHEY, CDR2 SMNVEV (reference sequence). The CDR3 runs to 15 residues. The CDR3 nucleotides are TGTGCCAGCAGTCCAATCGACAGGGTCAACTATGGCTACACCTTC. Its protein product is CASSPIDRVNYGYTF.

The CDR3 DNA sequence: TGTGCCAGCAGCCAGGATCTAGCGGGAGCCTCGTACCAAGAGACCCAGTACTTC. Protein product: CASSQDLAGASYQETQYF. The rearrangement uses TRBV4-2 and TRBJ2-5, with TRBD2 identical over 10 bases. Germline trimming cut 3 bases from V and 0 bases from J; bases unmatched to any gene: 10. CDR3 length equals 18 residues. Germline V gene data show CDR1 as LGHNA and CDR2 as YNFKEQ.

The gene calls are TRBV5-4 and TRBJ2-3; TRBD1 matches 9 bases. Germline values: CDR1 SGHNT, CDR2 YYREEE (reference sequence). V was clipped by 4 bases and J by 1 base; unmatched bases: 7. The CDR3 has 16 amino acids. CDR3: CASSPGDRVGTDTQYF. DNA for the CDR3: TGTGCCAGCAGCCCCGGGGACAGGGTAGGCACAGATACGCAGTATTTT.

CDR3: CASSYSLGRGATGELFF. The CDR3 DNA is TGTGCCAGCAGTTACTCTTTGGGCAGGGGGGCGACCGGGGAGCTGTTTTTT. The V and J genes are TRBV6-2 or TRBV6-3 and TRBJ2-2, with a tentative D call TRBD1 (7 bases). The germline gives CDR1 MNHEY, CDR2 SVGEGT. With 0 bases removed from V and 5 bases from J, the gap between germline ends came to 16 bases. The CDR3 covers 17 residues.

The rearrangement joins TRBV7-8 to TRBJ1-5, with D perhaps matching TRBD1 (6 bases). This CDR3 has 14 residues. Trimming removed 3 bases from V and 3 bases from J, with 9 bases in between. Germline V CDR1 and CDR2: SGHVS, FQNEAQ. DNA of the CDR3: TGTGCCAGCAGCTTGGACAGTCTCAATCAGCCCCAGCATTTT. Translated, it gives CASSLDSLNQPQHF.

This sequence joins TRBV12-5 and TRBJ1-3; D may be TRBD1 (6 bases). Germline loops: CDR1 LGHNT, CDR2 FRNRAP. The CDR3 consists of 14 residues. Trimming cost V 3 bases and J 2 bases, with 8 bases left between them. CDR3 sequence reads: CASGFAGAGNTIYF. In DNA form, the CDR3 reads TGTGCTAGTGGTTTTGCAGGGGCTGGAAACACCATATATTTT.

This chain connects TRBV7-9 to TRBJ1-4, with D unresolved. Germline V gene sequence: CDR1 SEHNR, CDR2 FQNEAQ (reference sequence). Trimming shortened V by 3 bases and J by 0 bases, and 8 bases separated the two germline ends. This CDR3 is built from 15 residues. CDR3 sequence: CASSFDGATNEKLFF. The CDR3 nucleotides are TGTGCCAGCAGCTTCGACGGAGCAACTAATGAAAAACTGTTTTTT.

The CDR3 DNA follows: TGTGCCAGCAGTGAACTCCTAGCGGGGATTGGAGAGACCCAGTACTTC. Translated: CASSELLAGIGETQYF. The rearrangement links TRBV2 to TRBJ2-5, with TRBD2 matching 9 bases. Germline V gene data show CDR1 as SNHLY and CDR2 as FYNNEI. Losses at the gene ends were 2 bases for V and 4 bases for J; bases not matched to a gene: 8. The CDR3 loop spans 16 amino acids.

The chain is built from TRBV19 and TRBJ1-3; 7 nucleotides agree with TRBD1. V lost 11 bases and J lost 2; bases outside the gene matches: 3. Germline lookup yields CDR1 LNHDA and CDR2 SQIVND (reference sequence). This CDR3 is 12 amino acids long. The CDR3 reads CAEQGAGNTIYF. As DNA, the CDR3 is TGTGCCGAGCAGGGGGCTGGAAACACCATATATTTT.

The CDR3 is CASSPGTESYNEQFF. The CDR3 bases are TGTGCCAGCAGCCCCGGGACAGAAAGTTACAATGAGCAGTTCTTC. The chain couples TRBV21-1 to TRBJ2-1; the table's D gene call, TRBD1, was not cross checked with the DNA. TRBV21-1 is a documented pseudogene. The CDR3 sequence is 15 residues long.

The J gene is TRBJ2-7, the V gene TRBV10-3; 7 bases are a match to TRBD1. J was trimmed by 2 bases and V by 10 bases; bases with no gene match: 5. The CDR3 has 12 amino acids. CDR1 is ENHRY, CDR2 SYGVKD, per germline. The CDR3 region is CATGQAAYEQYF. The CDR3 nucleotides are TGTGCCACCGGACAGGCTGCCTACGAGCAGTACTTC.

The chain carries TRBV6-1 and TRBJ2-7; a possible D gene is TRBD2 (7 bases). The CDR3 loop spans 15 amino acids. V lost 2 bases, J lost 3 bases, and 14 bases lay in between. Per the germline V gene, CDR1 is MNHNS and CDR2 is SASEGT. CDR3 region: CASSEKWGGHYEQYF. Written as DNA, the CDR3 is TGTGCCAGCAGTGAAAAGTGGGGGGGCCACTACGAGCAGTACTTC.

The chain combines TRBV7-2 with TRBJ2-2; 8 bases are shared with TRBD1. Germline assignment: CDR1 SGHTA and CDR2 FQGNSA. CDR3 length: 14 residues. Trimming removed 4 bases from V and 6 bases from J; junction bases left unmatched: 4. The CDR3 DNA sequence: TGTGCCAGCAGCTCCGGACAGGGACCCGGGGAGCTGTTTTTT. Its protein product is CASSSGQGPGELFF.

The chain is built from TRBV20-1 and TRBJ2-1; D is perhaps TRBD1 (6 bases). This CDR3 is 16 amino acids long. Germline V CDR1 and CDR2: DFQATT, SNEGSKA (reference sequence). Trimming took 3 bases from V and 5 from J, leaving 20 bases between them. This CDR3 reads CSASMGQPPSDNEQFF. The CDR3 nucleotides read TGCAGTGCTAGTATGGGACAACCGCCCAGTGACAATGAGCAGTTCTTC.

CDR3 residues: CASSQDAGIGYTF. CDR3 nucleotides: TGCGCCAGCAGCCAAGATGCGGGGATCGGCTACACCTTC. The chain links TRBV4-3 to TRBJ1-2; D is unclear. V dropped 0 bases and J dropped 8 bases, with 10 bases sitting between them. This CDR3 has 13 amino acids. Germline V gives CDR1 LGHNA, CDR2 YSLEER.

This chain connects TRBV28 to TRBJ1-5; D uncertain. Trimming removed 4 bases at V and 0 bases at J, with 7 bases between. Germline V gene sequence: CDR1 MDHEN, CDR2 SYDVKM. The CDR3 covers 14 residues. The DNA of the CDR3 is TGTGCCAGCAGTTCCGGGGATAGCAATCAGCCCCAGCATTTT. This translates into CASSSGDSNQPQHF.

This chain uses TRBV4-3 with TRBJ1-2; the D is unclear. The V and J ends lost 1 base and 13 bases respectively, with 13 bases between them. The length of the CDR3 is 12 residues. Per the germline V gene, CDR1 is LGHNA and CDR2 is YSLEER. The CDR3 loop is CASSQADSRFTF. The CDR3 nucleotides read TGCGCCAGCAGCCAAGCTGACTCTAGGTTCACCTTC.

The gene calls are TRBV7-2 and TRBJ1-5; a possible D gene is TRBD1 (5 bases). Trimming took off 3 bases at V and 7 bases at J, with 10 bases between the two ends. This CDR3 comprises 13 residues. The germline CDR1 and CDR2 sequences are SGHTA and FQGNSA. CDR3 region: CASSFRAGQPQHF. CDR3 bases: TGTGCCAGCAGCTTCAGGGCTGGGCAGCCCCAGCATTTT.

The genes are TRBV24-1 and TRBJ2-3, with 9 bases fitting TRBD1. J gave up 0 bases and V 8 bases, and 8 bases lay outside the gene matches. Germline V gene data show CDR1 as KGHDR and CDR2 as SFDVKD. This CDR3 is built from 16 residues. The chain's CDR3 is CATKDRTGASTDTQYF. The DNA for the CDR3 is TGTGCCACCAAAGATCGGACAGGGGCTAGCACAGATACGCAGTATTTT.

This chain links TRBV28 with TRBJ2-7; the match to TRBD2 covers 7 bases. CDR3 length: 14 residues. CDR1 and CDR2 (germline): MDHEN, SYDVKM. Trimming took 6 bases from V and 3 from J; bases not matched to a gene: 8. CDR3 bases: TGTGCCAGCAGCAACTCGCGGGGGTTCTACGAGCAGTACTTC. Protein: CASSNSRGFYEQYF. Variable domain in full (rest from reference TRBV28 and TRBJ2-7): DVKVTQSSRYLVKRTGEKVFLECVQDMDHENMFWYRQDPGLGLRLIYFSYDVKMKEKGDIPEGYSVSREKKERFSLILESASTNQTSMYLCASSNSRGFYEQYFGPGTRLTVT.

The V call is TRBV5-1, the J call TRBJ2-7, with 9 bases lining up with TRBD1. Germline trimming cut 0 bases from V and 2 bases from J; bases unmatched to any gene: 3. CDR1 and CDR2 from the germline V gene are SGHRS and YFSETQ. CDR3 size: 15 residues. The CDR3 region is CASSLDRDRAYEQYF. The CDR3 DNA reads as TGCGCCAGCAGCTTGGACCGGGACAGGGCCTACGAGCAGTACTTC.

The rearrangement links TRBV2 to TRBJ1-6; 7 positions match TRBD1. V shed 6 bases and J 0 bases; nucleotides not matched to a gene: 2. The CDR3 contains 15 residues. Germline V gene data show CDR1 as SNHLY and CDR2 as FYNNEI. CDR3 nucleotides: TGTGCCAGCAGCCGGGACAGCTCCTATAATTCACCCCTCCACTTT. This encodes CASSRDSSYNSPLHF.

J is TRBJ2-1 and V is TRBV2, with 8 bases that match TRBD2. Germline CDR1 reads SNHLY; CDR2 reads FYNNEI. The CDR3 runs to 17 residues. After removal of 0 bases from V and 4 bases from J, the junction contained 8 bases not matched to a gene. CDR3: CASSEARAGGLYNEQFF. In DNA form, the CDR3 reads TGTGCCAGCAGTGAAGCGCGGGCGGGGGGACTTTACAATGAGCAGTTCTTC. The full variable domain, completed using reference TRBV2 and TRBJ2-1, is EPEVTQTPSHQVTQMGQEVILRCVPISNHLYFYWYRQILGQKVEFLVSFYNNEISEKSEIFDDQFSVERPDGSNFTLKIRSTKLEDSAMYFCASSEARAGGLYNEQFFGPGTRLTVL.